The present T cell receptor (beta chain) was sequenced within a study of human T cells and chemical hapten exposure (dated by TCRdb to about 2021). Regarding the complete study: For sensitization, 2% DPC in acetone was applied to a roughly 2 cm by roughly 2 cm area of upper inner arm skin. Peripheral blood TCR repertoire changes were tracked in vivo in alopecia patients during primary and secondary sensitization to the hapten diphenylcyclopropenone (DPC). For every blood RNA sample, sequencing covered both the TCR alpha and TCR beta chains. Libraries were pooled for sequencing, and per-sample TCR yields varied mainly because of small differences in library volumes within the pool. Alopecia areata with under or over 50% scalp involvement, alopecia totalis and alopecia universalis were represented in the patient cohort, which was mostly female. Throughout the study period of about 23 weeks, patients also received therapeutic DPC doses to the scalp every week. Blood samples were taken from patients before sensitization (week 0) and at 2, 6 and about 24 weeks after DPC sensitization. Blood for TCR sequencing was provided by twenty-nine alopecia patients at one to four time points (pre-sensitization, 2, 6 and 24 weeks). Patch testing was performed on the upper back with Finn chambers containing 0.01% DPC, and the patch tests were scored after 6 days according to International Contact Dermatitis Research Group standards. Points the paper makes about the study in general: No change with DPC sensitization was found in the number of TCRs above 1 in 1000 frequency, and no evidence of global repertoire structure alterations was found. Repeated subsampling changed both the strength of the expansion versus patch-test correlation and the threshold at which that correlation became significant. A positive correlation was found between the number of PT1 expanded TCRs and patch test score, with significance reached at thresholds 8, 16 and 32 but not 4. Significantly more large CDR3 similarity clusters were formed by expanded TCRs than by pre-sensitization or healthy control sets, consistent with antigen-driven responses. Alopecia, a presumed autoimmune disease, was present in all patients, so the immune response of the patients might differ from that of healthy individuals.

Of note for this clonotype: Its antigen is unknown. Base qualities were left out, and no much larger clone turns up one base away.

The protocol used for the library was RACE. Sequenced using a NextSeq 500. Library preparation attached unique molecular identifiers to individual cDNA molecules for quantitative, reproducible TCR counting. The original pipeline was this. Samples had a median of 95,638 TCRs, with a range from about 23,224 to 750,000. The Decombinator software suite was used to annotate the V, J and CDR3 of the TCR reads. To make PS versus PT1 abundance plots, every sample was subsampled to the same number of TCRs (28,000). Expanded TCRs were defined as absent before sensitization and observed at least eight times at the 2-week time point. Using fastp at Q25 and MiXCR, TCRdb reprocessed the public reads and kept productive beta chains. Merged by CDR3 protein, the rows form single entries marked with the most common genes and DNA. TCRdb, not the authors, supplied the V and J calls. This sample is represented by 40,000 to 65,000 distinct CDR3 sequences; 11% of them were singletons. The top ten hold around 2% of the sample.

In light of the paper, this sample's time point label describes: patch test 1, 2 weeks after DPC sensitization. Interpreted using the paper, the treatment or condition label stands for: therapeutic diphenylcyclopropenone sensitization with weekly scalp DPC. Total RNA was isolated from unfractionated whole blood collected in Tempus Blood RNA tubes. At every patch-test visit, the blood draw took place before the patch test was put on. Patients were eligible if aged 18 to 70, diagnosed with alopecia and judged suitable for DPC therapy, and pregnant patients were excluded. Based on the germline V gene, the CDR1 and CDR2 sequences are SGHRS and YFSETQ. The CDR3 starts with the cysteine, ends with the phenylalanine, and has 18 residues. Of the read, only the CDR3 DNA is kept; its 54 bases are in frame from base 1. V is cut by 5 bases and J by 0 bases, and the space between the germline ends is 21 bases.

This receptor was taken from a woman in her thirties or forties with alopecia areata. Some clones in this sample may be carry-over from other donors' samples. The rearranged segments are TRBV5-1 and TRBJ2-4; tentative D gene TRBD1, with 6 bases matching. The input for sequencing was whole blood, taken in connection with sensitization to the hapten diphenylcyclopropenone (DPC). Here is the DNA: TGCGCCAGCAGTCCCGGGACACCCTTTGAGGGAGCCAAAAACATTCAGTACTTC. It encodes CASSPGTPFEGAKNIQYF.